This TCR beta chain was observed in a study of blood T cell repertoires in COVID-19. Whole-study context: Donors in the United States, Italy and Spain gave samples during acute or convalescent COVID-19. In each case, the material was cDNA or gDNA derived from T cells, B-cell-depleted T cells, or PBMCs.

Repertoires were generated with immunoSEQ multiplex PCR, while TCRdb's copy carries only in-frame clones and drops some. The sample shows hundreds of thousands of clones, around nine tenths of them seen only once. The CDR3 spans 15 residues. The V end lost 4 bases, the J end lost 4 bases, and 15 bases lay between the germline ends. Germline V gene sequence: CDR1 SGHTS, CDR2 YDEGEE. Sequences were obtained from peripheral blood. This clonotype was sampled from a woman aged 50 to 65 with active or convalescent COVID-19. The gene calls are TRBV5-8 and TRBJ1-5; possibly TRBD1 for D (5 bases). CDR3 in DNA: TGTGCCAGCAGCGCCGGAGACAGACTTAATCAGCCCCAGCATTTT. This sequence encodes CASSAGDRLNQPQHF.